This passage covers 6 T cell receptor beta chains from one sample sequenced in a study of human T cells and chemical hapten exposure. The time point is: pre-sensitization, week 0. Sample treatment: therapeutic diphenylcyclopropenone sensitization with weekly scalp DPC. MiXCR, applied by TCRdb to the RACE reads, yields one record per CDR3 protein. The table includes 200,000 to 300,000 distinct CDR3 sequences, approximately 8.4% detected once. This sample comprised whole blood, obtained in connection with sensitization to the hapten diphenylcyclopropenone (DPC). Source of these receptors: a woman between 40 and 50 years old with alopecia areata. Some clones in this sample may be carry-over from other donors' samples.

This chain joins TRBV28 and TRBJ2-3; the match to TRBD2 covers 11 bases. Germline lookup yields CDR1 MDHEN and CDR2 SYDVKM. Trimming at V came to 6 bases and at J to 5 bases, leaving 10 bases not matched to a gene. The CDR3 extends over 16 amino acids. CDR3 DNA sequence: TGTGCCAGCAGGGGCGCAAAACTAGCGGGGGTAGATACGCAGTATTTT. This sequence encodes CASRGAKLAGVDTQYF.

Only a few counts were recorded for this clonotype. Germline is not matched at one junction end, which may reflect a read error. V is TRBV6-5 and J is TRBJ2-7; 8 bases are a match to TRBD2. Germline-derived CDR1 and CDR2 are MNHEY and SVGAGI. The CDR3 spans 12 residues. CDR3 coding DNA: TGTGCCAGCAGTTCACCGGGACTAGTCTTTAACTTC. As protein: CASSSPGLVFNF.

In the case of this clonotype: At one end, the junction sequence differs from germline, possibly due to a read error. V is TRBV29-1 and J is TRBJ1-3, with 7 bases lining up with TRBD1. The CDR3 spans 13 residues. Germline loops: CDR1 SQVTM, CDR2 ANQGSEA. CDR3 DNA: TGCAGCGTTGTTCGGGACACCTCCCCGGGACAGATTTTT. It yields the protein CSVVRDTSPGQIF.

At least ten counts were recorded for this clonotype. The chain joins TRBV5-1 to TRBJ2-1, with TRBD1 matching over 11 bases. CDR3 length equals 14 residues. J gave up 3 bases and V 5 bases, and 1 base lay outside the gene matches. From germline, CDR1 is SGHRS and CDR2 YFSETQ. The DNA of the CDR3 is TGCGCCAGCAGGGGGACAGGGGGCTACAATGAGCAGTTCTTC. Residues: CASRGTGGYNEQFF.

The DNA of the CDR3 is TGTGCCAGCACGACAGCTTTTTCACCCCTCCACTTT. It is translated as CASTTAFSPLHF. The chain joins TRBV6-2 or TRBV6-3 to TRBJ1-6; TRBD1 might be the D (5 bases). V was trimmed by 7 bases and J by 9 bases, leaving 10 bases between them. The germline CDR1 and CDR2 sequences are MNHEY and SVGEGT. This CDR3 spans 12 amino acids.

This clonotype has just a few counts. The rearrangement links TRBV29-1 to TRBJ2-2, with 8 nucleotides matching TRBD2. With 5 bases clipped from V and 5 bases from J, the junction kept 1 base outside the gene matches. Germline loops: CDR1 SQVTM, CDR2 ANQGSEA. CDR3 size: 12 residues. The CDR3 nucleotides read TGCAGCGTTCAGCGGGAGACCGGGGAGCTGTTTTTT. It yields the protein CSVQRETGELFF.